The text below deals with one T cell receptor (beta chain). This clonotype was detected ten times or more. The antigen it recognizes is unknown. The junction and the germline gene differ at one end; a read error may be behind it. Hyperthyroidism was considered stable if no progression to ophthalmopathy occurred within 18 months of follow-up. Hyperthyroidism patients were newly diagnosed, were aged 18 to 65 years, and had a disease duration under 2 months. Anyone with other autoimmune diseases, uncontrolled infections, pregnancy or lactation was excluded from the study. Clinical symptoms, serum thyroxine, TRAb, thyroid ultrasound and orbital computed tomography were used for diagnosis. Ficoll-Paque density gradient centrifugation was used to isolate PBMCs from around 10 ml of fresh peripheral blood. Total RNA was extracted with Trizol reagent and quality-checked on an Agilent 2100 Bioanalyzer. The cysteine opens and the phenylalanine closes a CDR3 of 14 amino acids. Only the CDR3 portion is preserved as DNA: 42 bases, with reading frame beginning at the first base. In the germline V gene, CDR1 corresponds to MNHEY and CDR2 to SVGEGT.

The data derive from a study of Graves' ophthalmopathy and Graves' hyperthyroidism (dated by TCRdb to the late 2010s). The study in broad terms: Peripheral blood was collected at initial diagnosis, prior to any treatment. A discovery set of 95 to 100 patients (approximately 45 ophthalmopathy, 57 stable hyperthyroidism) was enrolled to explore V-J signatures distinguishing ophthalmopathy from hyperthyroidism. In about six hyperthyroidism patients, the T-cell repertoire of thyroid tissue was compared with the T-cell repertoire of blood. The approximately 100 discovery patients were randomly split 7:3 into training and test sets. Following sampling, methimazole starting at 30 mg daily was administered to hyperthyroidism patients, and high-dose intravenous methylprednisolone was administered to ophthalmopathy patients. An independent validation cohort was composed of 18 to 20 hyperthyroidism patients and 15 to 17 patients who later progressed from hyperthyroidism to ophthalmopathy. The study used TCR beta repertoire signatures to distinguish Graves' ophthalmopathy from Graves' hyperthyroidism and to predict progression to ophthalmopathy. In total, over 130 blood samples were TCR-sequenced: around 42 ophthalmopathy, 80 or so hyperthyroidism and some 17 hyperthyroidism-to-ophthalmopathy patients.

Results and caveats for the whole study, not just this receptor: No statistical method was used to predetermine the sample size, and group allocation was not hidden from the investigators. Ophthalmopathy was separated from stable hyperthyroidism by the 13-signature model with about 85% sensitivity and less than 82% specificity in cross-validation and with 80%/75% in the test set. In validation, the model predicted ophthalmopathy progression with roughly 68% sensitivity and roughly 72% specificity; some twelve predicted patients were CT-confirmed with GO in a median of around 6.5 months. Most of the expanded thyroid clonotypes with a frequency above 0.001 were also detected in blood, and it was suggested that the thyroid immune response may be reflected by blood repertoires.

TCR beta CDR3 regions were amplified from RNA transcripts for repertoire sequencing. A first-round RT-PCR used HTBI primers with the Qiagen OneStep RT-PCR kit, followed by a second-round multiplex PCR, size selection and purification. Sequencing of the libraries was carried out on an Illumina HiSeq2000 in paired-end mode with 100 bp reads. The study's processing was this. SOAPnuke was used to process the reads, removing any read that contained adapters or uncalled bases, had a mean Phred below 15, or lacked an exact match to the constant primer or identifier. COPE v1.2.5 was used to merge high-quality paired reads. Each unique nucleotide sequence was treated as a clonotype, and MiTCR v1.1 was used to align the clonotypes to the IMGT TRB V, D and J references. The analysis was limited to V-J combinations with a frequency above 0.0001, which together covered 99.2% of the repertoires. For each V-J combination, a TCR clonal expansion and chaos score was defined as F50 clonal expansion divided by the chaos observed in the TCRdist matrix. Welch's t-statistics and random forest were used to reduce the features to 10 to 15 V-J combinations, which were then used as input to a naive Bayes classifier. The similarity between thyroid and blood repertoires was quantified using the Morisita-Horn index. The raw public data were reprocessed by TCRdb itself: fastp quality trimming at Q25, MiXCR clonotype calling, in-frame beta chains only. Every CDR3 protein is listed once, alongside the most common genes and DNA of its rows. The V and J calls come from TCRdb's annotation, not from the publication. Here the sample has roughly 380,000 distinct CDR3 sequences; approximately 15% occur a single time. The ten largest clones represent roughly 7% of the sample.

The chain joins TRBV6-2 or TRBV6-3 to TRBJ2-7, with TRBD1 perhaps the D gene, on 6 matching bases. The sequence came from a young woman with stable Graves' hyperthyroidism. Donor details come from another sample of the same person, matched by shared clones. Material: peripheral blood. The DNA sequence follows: TGTGCCAGCAGTTACCGGGACATCCCCAATATTGAGGACTTC. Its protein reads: CASSYRDIPNIEDF.